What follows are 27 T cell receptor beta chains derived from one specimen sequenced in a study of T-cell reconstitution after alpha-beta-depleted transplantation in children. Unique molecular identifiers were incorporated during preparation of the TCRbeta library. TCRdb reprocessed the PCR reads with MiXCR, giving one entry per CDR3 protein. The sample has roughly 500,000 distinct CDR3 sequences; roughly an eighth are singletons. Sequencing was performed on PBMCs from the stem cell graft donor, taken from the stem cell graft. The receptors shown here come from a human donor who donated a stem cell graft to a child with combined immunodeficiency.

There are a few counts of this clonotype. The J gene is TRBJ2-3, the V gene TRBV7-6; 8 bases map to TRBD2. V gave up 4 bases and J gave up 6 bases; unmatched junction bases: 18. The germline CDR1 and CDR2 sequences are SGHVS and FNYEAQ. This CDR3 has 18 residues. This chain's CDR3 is CASSSLKGSGASRDTQYF. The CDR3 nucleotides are TGTGCCAGCAGCTCCCTGAAGGGTAGCGGGGCGTCAAGGGATACGCAGTATTTT.

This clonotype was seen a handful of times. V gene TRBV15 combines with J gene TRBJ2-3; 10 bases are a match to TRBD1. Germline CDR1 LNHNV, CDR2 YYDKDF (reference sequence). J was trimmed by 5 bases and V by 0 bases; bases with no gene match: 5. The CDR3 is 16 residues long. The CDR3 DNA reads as TGTGCCACCAGCAGAGATCCGGGACAGGGGATAGATACGCAGTATTTT. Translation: CATSRDPGQGIDTQYF.

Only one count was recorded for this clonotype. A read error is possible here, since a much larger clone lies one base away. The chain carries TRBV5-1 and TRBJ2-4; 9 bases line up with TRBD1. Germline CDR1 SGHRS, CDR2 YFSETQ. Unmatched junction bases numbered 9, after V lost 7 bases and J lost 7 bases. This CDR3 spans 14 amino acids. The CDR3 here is CASPGGQGPNIQYF. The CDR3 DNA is TGCGCCAGCCCTGGGGGACAGGGTCCCAACATTCAGTACTTC.

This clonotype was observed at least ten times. The DNA for the CDR3 is TGCGCCAGCAGCCCCTTGGGGTCCTCCTACGAGCAGTACTTC. Translating it yields CASSPLGSSYEQYF. V usage is TRBV10-2 and J usage is TRBJ2-7, with D unresolved. This CDR3 contains 14 residues. Germline V gene sequence: CDR1 WSHSY, CDR2 SAAADI. Trimming took 6 bases from V and 0 from J, leaving 12 bases between them.

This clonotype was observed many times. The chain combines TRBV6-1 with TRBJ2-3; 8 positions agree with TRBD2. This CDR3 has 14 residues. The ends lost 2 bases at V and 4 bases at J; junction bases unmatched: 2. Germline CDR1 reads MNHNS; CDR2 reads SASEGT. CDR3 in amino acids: CASSESGGSDTQYF. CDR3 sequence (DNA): TGTGCCAGCAGTGAAAGCGGGGGTTCAGATACGCAGTATTTT.

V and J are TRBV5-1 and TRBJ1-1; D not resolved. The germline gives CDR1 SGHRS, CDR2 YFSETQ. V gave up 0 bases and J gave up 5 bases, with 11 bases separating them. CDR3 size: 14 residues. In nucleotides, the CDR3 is TGCGCCAGCAGCTTGGTGGTAGGGCGAACTGAAGCTTTCTTT. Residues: CASSLVVGRTEAFF.

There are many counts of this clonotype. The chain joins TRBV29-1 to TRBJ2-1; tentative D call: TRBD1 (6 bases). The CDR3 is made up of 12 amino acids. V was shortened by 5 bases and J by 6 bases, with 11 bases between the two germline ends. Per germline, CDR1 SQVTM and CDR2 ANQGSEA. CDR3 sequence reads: CSVFTGSNEQFF. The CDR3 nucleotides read TGCAGCGTTTTTACAGGGAGCAATGAGCAGTTCTTC.

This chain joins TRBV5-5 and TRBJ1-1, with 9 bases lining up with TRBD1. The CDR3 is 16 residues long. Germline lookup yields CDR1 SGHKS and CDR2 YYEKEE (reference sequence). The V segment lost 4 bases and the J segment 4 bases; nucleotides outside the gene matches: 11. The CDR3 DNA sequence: TGTGCCAGCAGCCGAGAACTGGGACAGGGTGTCACTGAAGCTTTCTTT. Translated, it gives CASSRELGQGVTEAFF.

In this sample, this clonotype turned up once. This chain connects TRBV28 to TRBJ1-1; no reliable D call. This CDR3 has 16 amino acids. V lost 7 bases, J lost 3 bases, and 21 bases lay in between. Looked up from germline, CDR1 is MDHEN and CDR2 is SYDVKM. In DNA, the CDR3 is TGTGCCAGCACCGAAGTGGAGGTCGTGAGGGACACTGAAGCTTTCTTT. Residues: CASTEVEVVRDTEAFF.

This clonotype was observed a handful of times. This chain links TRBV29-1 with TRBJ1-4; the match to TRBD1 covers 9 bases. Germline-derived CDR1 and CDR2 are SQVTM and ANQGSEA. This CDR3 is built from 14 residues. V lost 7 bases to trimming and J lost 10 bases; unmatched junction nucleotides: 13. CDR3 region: CSALGPGQGTKLFF. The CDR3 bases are TGCAGCGCTCTCGGCCCGGGACAGGGTACAAAACTGTTTTTT.

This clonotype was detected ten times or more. This CDR3 is CASSLLQGRVNEQFF. The DNA for the CDR3 is TGTGCCAGCAGCTTATTGCAGGGTCGGGTCAATGAGCAGTTCTTC. This chain uses TRBV7-9 with TRBJ2-1, with D perhaps matching TRBD1 (5 bases). CDR1 is SEHNR, CDR2 FQNEAQ, per germline (reference sequence). The V end lost 2 bases, the J end lost 6 bases, and 14 bases lay between the germline ends. The CDR3 runs 15 residues.

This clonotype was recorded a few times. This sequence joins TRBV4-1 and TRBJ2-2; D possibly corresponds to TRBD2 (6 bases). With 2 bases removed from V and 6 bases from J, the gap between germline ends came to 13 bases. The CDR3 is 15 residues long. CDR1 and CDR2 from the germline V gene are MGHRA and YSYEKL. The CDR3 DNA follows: TGCGCCAGCAGCCAAACTAGCCCGAGGGCCGGGGAGCTGTTTTTT. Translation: CASSQTSPRAGELFF.

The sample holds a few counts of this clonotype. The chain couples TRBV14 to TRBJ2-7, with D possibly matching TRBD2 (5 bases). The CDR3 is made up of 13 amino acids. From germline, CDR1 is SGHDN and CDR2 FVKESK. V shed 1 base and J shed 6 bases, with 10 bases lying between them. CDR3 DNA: TGTGCCAGCAGCCAAGTCTTGGGGAGCGAGCAGTACTTC. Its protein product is CASSQVLGSEQYF.

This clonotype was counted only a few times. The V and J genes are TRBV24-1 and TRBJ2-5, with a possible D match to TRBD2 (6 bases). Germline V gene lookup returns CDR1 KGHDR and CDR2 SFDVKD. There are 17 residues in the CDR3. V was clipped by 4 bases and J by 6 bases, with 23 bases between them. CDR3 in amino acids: CATSDAQSWEARQTQYF. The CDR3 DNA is TGTGCCACCAGTGACGCCCAGTCGTGGGAGGCCCGGCAGACCCAGTACTTC.

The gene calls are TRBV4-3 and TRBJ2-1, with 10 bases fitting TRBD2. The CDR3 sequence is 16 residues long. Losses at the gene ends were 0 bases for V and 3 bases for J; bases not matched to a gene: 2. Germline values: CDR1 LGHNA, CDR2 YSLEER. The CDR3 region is CASSQDRLAGYNEQFF. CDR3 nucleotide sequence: TGCGCCAGCAGCCAAGATCGACTAGCGGGCTACAATGAGCAGTTCTTC.

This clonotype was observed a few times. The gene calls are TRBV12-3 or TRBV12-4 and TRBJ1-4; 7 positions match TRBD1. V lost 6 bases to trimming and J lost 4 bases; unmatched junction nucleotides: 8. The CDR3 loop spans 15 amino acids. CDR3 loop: CASSRQGTGNEKLFF. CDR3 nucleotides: TGTGCCAGCAGCCGACAGGGTACGGGTAATGAAAAACTGTTTTTT.

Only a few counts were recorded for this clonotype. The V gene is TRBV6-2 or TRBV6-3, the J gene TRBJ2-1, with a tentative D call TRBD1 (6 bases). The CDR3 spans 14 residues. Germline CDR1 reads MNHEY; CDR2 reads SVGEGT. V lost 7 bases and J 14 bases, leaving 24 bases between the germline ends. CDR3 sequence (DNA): TGTGCCAGCACCCTAGGGGGTCTACCCCCAGAGAAGTTCTTC. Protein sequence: CASTLGGLPPEKFF.

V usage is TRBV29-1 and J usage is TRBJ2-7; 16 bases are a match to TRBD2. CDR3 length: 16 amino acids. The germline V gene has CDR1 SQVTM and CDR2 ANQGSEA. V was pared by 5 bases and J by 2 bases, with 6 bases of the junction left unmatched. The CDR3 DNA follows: TGCAGCGTTTCTGGGACTAGCGGGAGGGCGGCCTACGAGCAGTACTTC. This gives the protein CSVSGTSGRAAYEQYF.

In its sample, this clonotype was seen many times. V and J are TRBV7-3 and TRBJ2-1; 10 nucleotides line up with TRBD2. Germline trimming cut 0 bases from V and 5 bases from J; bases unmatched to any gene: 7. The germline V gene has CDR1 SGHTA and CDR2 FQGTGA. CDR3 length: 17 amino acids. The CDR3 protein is CASSLTGASGRDNEQFF. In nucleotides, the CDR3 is TGTGCCAGCAGCTTAACAGGGGCTAGCGGGAGAGACAATGAGCAGTTCTTC.

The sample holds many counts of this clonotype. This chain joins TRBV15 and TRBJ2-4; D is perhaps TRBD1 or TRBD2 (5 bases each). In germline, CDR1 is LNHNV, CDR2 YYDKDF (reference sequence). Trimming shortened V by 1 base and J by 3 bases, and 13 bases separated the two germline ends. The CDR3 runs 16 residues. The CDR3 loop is CATSRVEGRLKNIQYF. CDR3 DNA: TGTGCCACCAGCAGAGTTGAGGGGCGGCTCAAAAACATTCAGTACTTC.

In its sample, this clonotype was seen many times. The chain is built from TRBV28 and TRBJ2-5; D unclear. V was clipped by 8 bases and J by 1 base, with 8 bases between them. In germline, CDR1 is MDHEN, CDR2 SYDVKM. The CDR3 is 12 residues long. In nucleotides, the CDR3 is TGTGCCAGCGGGCGTTCCCAAGAGACCCAGTACTTC. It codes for CASGRSQETQYF.

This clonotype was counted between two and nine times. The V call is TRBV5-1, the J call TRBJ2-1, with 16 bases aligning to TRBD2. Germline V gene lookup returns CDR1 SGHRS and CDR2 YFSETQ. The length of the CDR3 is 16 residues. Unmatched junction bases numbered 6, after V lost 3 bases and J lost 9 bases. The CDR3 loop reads CASSWGLAGGPGEQFF. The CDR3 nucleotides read TGCGCCAGCAGCTGGGGACTAGCGGGAGGGCCGGGTGAGCAGTTCTTC.

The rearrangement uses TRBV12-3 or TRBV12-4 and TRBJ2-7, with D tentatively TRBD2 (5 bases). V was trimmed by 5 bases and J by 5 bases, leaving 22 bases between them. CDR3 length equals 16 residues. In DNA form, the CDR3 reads TGTGCCAGCAGTATTACTAAGGGCGGTTCTAGCCACGAGCAGTACTTC. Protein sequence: CASSITKGGSSHEQYF.

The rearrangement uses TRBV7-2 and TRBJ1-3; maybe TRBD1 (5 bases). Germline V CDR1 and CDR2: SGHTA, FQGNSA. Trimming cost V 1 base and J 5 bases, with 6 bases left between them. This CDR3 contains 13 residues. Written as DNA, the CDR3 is TGTGCCAGCAGCTTAGGACAGCGAAACACCATATATTTT. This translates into CASSLGQRNTIYF.

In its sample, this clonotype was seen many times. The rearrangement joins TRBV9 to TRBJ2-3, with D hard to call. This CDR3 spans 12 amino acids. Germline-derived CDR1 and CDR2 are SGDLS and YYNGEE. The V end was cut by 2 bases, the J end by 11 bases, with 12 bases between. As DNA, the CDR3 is TGTGCCAGCAGCGTCGACACTCATAGGCAGTATTTT. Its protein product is CASSVDTHRQYF.

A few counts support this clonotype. The CDR3 DNA reads TGCGCCAGCAGCCAAGGAGTGGGACTGGGGGGAACAAGGGCCTACGAGCAGTACTTC. This sequence encodes CASSQGVGLGGTRAYEQYF. This chain connects TRBV4-3 to TRBJ2-7, with TRBD2 as a possible D gene (6 bases). Germline V gene data show CDR1 as LGHNA and CDR2 as YSLEER. This CDR3 has 19 amino acids. Trimming pared 1 base from V and 2 bases from J, leaving 24 bases between.

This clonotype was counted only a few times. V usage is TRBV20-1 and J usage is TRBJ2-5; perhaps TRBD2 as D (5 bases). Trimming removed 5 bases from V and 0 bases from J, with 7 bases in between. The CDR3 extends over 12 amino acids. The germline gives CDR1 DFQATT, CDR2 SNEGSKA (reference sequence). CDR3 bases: TGCAGTGCTCCCGGGAACCAAGAGACCCAGTACTTC. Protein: CSAPGNQETQYF.